Listed below are T cell receptor beta chains from one sample, sequenced in a study of T cell responses to AZD1222 COVID-19 vaccine. TCRdb's copy holds only in-frame clones and misses some; the assay was immunoSEQ multiplex PCR. The profile shows around 180,000 clones, just over 90% of them singletons. The sequences come from peripheral blood, collected on day 0 of AZD1222 vaccination. The receptors stem from an adult in good health. Each CDR3 is given with its conserved first and last residue. The D gene is left open where the match is weak. Size is stated for part of the rows, as once, few or many counts, or as a class when the clone is expanded.

d_gene	len	v_gene	abundance	j_gene	CDR3aa	CDR3nt
.	15	TRBV6-2/TRBV6-3	.	TRBJ1-1	CASSYSRWGNTEAFF	TGTGCCAGCAGTTACTCGAGATGGGGGAACACTGAAGCTTTCTTT
.	15	TRBV11-2	few	TRBJ1-4	CASSLRQPTNEKLFF	TGTGCCAGCAGCCTTAGACAGCCAACTAATGAAAAACTGTTTTTT
.	16	TRBV4-3	.	TRBJ1-1	CASSPRGDSSFSEAFF	TGCGCCAGCAGCCCACGAGGGGACTCGTCGTTCTCTGAAGCTTTCTTT
.	12	TRBV7-9	.	TRBJ1-6	CASSRGNSPLHF	TGTGCCAGCAGCCGGGGGAATTCACCCCTCCACTTT
.	12	TRBV5-6	.	TRBJ1-1	CASSVFPGEAFF	TGTGCCAGCAGCGTGTTTCCGGGAGAAGCTTTCTTT
.	13	TRBV27	.	TRBJ2-7	CASAGSPSYEQYF	TGTGCCAGTGCAGGGTCCCCCTCCTACGAGCAGTACTTC
.	13	TRBV2	.	TRBJ1-2	CASTAGRVDGYTF	TGTGCCAGCACCGCGGGCAGGGTGGATGGCTACACCTTC
.	13	TRBV6-5	.	TRBJ1-1	CASTFGTATEAFF	TGTGCCAGCACCTTTGGGACCGCAACTGAAGCTTTCTTT
TRBD1	13	TRBV7-8	.	TRBJ1-1	CASSRGQGEGAFF	TGTGCCAGCAGCCGGGGACAGGGAGAGGGAGCTTTCTTT
TRBD2	18	TRBV7-8	.	TRBJ2-3	CASSYGPSGGPSSDTQYF	TGTGCCAGCAGTTACGGACCCTCGGGGGGGCCGAGCTCAGATACGCAGTATTTT
.	13	TRBV5-4	.	TRBJ2-5	CASSTAPQETQYF	TGTGCCAGCAGCACGGCGCCTCAAGAGACCCAGTACTTC
.	15	TRBV5-4	.	TRBJ1-3	CASSFGQSSGNTIYF	TGTGCCAGCAGCTTCGGACAGTCCTCTGGAAACACCATATATTTT
.	14	TRBV7-9	.	TRBJ1-6	CASSFGQVGSPLHF	TGTGCCAGCAGCTTCGGTCAGGTCGGGTCACCCCTCCACTTT
TRBD1	14	TRBV27	.	TRBJ1-6	CASRLQGSNSPLHF	TGTGCCAGCAGGCTACAGGGGTCTAATTCACCCCTCCACTTT
TRBD1	14	TRBV5-1	few	TRBJ1-1	CASSPGQGVSFAFF	TGCGCCAGCAGCCCGGGACAGGGGGTGAGTTTCGCTTTCTTT
.	14	TRBV3-1/TRBV3-2	.	TRBJ1-1	CASSQRTANTEAFF	TGTGCCAGCAGCCAACGGACGGCGAACACTGAAGCTTTCTTT
TRBD2	16	TRBV7-3	.	TRBJ2-2	CASSSRTSGNTGELFF	TGTGCCAGCAGCTCGCGGACTAGTGGGAACACCGGGGAGCTGTTTTTT
.	15	TRBV4-3	.	TRBJ1-6	CASSQDGARNSPLHF	TGCGCCAGCAGCCAAGACGGGGCAAGAAATTCACCCCTCCACTTT
TRBD1	15	TRBV5-1	.	TRBJ2-7	CASSVTGTGNYEQYF	TGCGCCAGCAGCGTAACCGGGACAGGGAACTACGAGCAGTACTTC
TRBD2	17	TRBV15	.	TRBJ2-1	CATSRQTSGGPMSEQFF	TGTGCCACCAGCAGACAGACTAGCGGGGGCCCCATGAGTGAGCAGTTCTTC
.	12	TRBV9	.	TRBJ2-3	CASSAVLDTQYF	TGTGCCAGCAGCGCGGTGCTGGATACGCAGTATTTT
TRBD1	15	TRBV7-2	few	TRBJ2-7	CASSQLRDRGGEWYF	TGTGCCAGCAGTCAGCTCCGGGACAGGGGGGGAGAGTGGTACTTC
.	15	TRBV19	.	TRBJ1-2	CASNGAADSNYGYTF	TGTGCCAGTAATGGGGCGGCAGACTCTAACTATGGCTACACCTTC
TRBD1	20	TRBV19	.	TRBJ2-7	CASSISTTGQVSRRGYEQYF	TGTGCCAGTAGTATATCTACCACGGGACAGGTGTCAAGAAGGGGCTACGAGCAGTACTTC
TRBD1	14	TRBV5-1	.	TRBJ1-2	CASRPGTGDFGYTF	TGCGCCAGCAGACCCGGGACAGGGGATTTTGGCTACACCTTC
.	14	TRBV29-1	few	TRBJ1-5	CSVGVGQLNQPQHF	TGCAGCGTTGGAGTGGGACAACTCAATCAGCCCCAGCATTTT
TRBD1	16	TRBV5-4	.	TRBJ2-2	CASSSIGQGITGELFF	TGTGCCAGCAGCTCAATCGGACAGGGGATAACCGGGGAGCTGTTTTTT
TRBD2	16	TRBV6-2/TRBV6-3	once	TRBJ2-2	CASSYSTSGYTGELFF	TGTGCCAGCAGTTACTCGACTAGCGGGTACACCGGGGAGCTGTTTTTT
TRBD2	12	TRBV6-5	.	TRBJ2-1	CASSLTGGEQFF	TGTGCCAGCAGTTTGACGGGGGGTGAGCAGTTCTTC
.	12	TRBV6-5	few	TRBJ2-1	CASREGAGEQFF	TGTGCCAGCAGGGAGGGGGCCGGTGAGCAGTTCTTC
.	11	TRBV20-1	once	TRBJ2-7	CSARRSDEQYF	TGCAGTGCTAGAAGGAGTGACGAGCAGTACTTC
TRBD2	13	TRBV12-3/TRBV12-4	.	TRBJ2-1	CASSPGGGNEQFF	TGTGCCAGCAGCCCTGGGGGGGGTAATGAGCAGTTCTTC
.	14	TRBV7-2	.	TRBJ2-2	CASSLEAGTGELFF	TGTGCCAGCAGCTTAGAGGCGGGGACCGGGGAGCTGTTTTTT
.	12	TRBV9	.	TRBJ2-1	CASSTTDNEQFF	TGTGCCAGCAGCACAACCGACAATGAGCAGTTCTTC
.	11	TRBV21-1	once	TRBJ2-7	CASNSMGDQYF	TGTGCCAGCAATTCTATGGGAGACCAGTACTTC
.	14	TRBV18	.	TRBJ1-2	CASSARGANYGYTF	TGTGCCAGCTCAGCCAGGGGAGCTAACTATGGCTACACCTTC
.	15	TRBV2	few	TRBJ2-2	CASRLPGQNTGELFF	TGTGCCAGCAGATTACCGGGACAGAACACCGGGGAGCTGTTTTTT
TRBD2	15	TRBV9	.	TRBJ2-5	CASSLGLAVQETQYF	TGTGCCAGCAGCCTGGGACTAGCGGTACAAGAGACCCAGTACTTC
.	14	TRBV5-1	.	TRBJ1-5	CASSPGGNSQPQHF	TGCGCCAGCAGCCCGGGAGGGAACAGTCAGCCCCAGCATTTT
.	14	TRBV7-2	.	TRBJ2-3	CASSSPGAEDTQYF	TGTGCCAGCAGCTCCCCGGGGGCCGAGGATACGCAGTATTTT
TRBD2	16	TRBV7-2	.	TRBJ2-5	CASSLARSGGQETQYF	TGTGCCAGCAGCTTAGCTCGTAGCGGGGGGCAAGAGACCCAGTACTTC
TRBD1	14	TRBV27	.	TRBJ2-5	CASSPNRGRETQYF	TGTGCCAGCAGTCCCAACAGGGGGCGAGAGACCCAGTACTTC
.	14	TRBV10-3	.	TRBJ1-6	CAISESDLNSPLHF	TGTGCCATCAGTGAGTCTGATCTTAATTCACCCCTCCACTTT
TRBD1	14	TRBV10-3	few	TRBJ1-6	CAISATGNNSPLHF	TGTGCCATCAGTGCGACAGGGAATAATTCACCCCTCCACTTT
.	14	TRBV18	few	TRBJ2-7	CASSPGGASYEQYF	TGTGCCAGCTCACCAGGCGGTGCCTCCTACGAGCAGTACTTC
.	15	TRBV5-6	.	TRBJ2-7	CASSPRGDGPYEQYF	TGTGCCAGCAGCCCGCGAGGGGACGGCCCCTACGAGCAGTACTTC
.	12	TRBV12-3/TRBV12-4	.	TRBJ2-7	CASSYEGLEQYF	TGTGCCAGCAGCTACGAGGGGCTGGAGCAGTACTTC
TRBD1	15	TRBV7-2	.	TRBJ2-4	CASSPWDRAKNIQYF	TGTGCCAGCAGTCCATGGGACAGAGCCAAAAACATTCAGTACTTC
.	14	TRBV11-3	few	TRBJ2-7	CASSARRSSYEQYF	TGTGCCAGCAGCGCCCGACGGAGTTCCTACGAGCAGTACTTC
.	15	TRBV5-1	.	TRBJ2-3	CASSLGPSGTDTQYF	TGCGCCAGCAGCTTGGGCCCTAGTGGCACAGATACGCAGTATTTT
.	13	TRBV6-4	.	TRBJ2-2	CASSDSGVGELFF	TGTGCCAGCAGTGACTCGGGGGTCGGGGAGCTGTTTTTT
.	11	TRBV19	.	TRBJ1-1	CASSFGAEAFF	TGTGCCAGTAGTTTTGGGGCTGAAGCTTTCTTT
.	13	TRBV7-2	.	TRBJ1-2	CASSSLRATGYTF	TGTGCCAGCAGCTCCCTGAGGGCTACCGGCTACACCTTC
.	15	TRBV11-2	once	TRBJ1-4	CASSLARDRNEKLFF	TGTGCCAGCAGCTTAGCTAGAGACAGGAATGAAAAACTGTTTTTT
TRBD2	15	TRBV3-1/TRBV3-2	once	TRBJ2-7	CASSQDGGGSREQYF	TGTGCCAGCAGCCAAGATGGGGGAGGGAGTAGGGAGCAGTACTTC